This T cell receptor beta chain was captured in a study of T cell changes during pregnancy in multiple sclerosis. This clone was seen only a few times. Sequencing used immunoSEQ multiplex PCR; TCRdb keeps in-frame clones, though not all of them. The sample includes roughly 100,000 clones, 91% of them seen just once. Germline V gene data show CDR1 as MDHEN and CDR2 as SYDVKM. This CDR3 has 14 amino acids. Trimming took off 2 bases at V and 6 bases at J, with 14 bases between the two ends. This specimen consisted of peripheral blood, obtained in the second trimester of pregnancy. The genes are TRBV28 and TRBJ2-7; D may be TRBD1 (5 bases). The TCR originated in a female donor with multiple sclerosis, enrolled in a pregnancy study. The CDR3 coding sequence is TGTGCCAGCAGTTTAAACCCAGGGTTGGGCGAGCAGTACTTC. As protein: CASSLNPGLGEQYF.